This entry concerns a single T cell receptor beta chain. Recently defined diagnostic criteria for definite or probable disease were fulfilled by Susac syndrome patients. Negative isolation yielded CD4+ and CD8+ T cells, and FACS enriched TEMRA cells. This entry is derived from a study of CD8 T cells in Susac syndrome. The CDR3 runs to 16 residues. cDNA came from approximately 0.5 to 1 ug RNA primed by random hexamers. Amplification of TCR beta CDR3 across 54 Vbeta and 13 Jbeta was performed with immunoSEQ multiplex PCR. Via MiXCR, TCRdb re-called the immunoSEQ multiplex PCR reads, giving one row per CDR3 protein. The table shows some 150,000 distinct CDR3 sequences, with 95% occurring only once.

Sequencing input: CD4+ T cells from PBMCs. V usage is TRBV21-1 and J usage is TRBJ1-1. TRBV21-1 is a listed pseudogene. The source is a human donor with Susac syndrome. CDR3 in amino acids: CASSLKDYSQNTEAFF. In nucleotides, the CDR3 is TGTGCCAGCAGCCTTAAAGACTACTCCCAGAACACTGAAGCTTTCTTT.